This TCR beta chain emerged from a study of blood T cell repertoires in COVID-19. Sequenced by immunoSEQ multiplex PCR; TCRdb stores in-frame clones only, minus some. This table holds under 170,000 clones, approximately 88% found once. The CDR3 has 14 amino acids. The V gene lost 3 bases and the J gene lost 7 bases, with 19 bases spanning the gap. The V gene's germline CDR1 is DFQATT and CDR2 SNEGSKA (reference sequence). The chain links TRBV20-1 to TRBJ2-7; D perhaps matches TRBD1 (6 bases). The sample comprised peripheral blood. The TCR was taken from a man between 65 and 85 years old with acute or convalescent COVID-19. The CDR3 DNA is TGCAGTGCTAGTGTTTCGGCAGGGGTGGGGGAGCAGTACTTC. It yields the protein CSASVSAGVGEQYF.